A selection of T cell receptor beta chains follows, all from one sample in a study of T-cell memory formation after mild COVID-19. TCRdb independently ran MiXCR on the 5' RACE reads; one entry per CDR3 protein. The sample consists of about 560,000 distinct CDR3 sequences, about 20% of them appearing once. The material sequenced was PBMCs or a T cell subset sorted from them (not recorded which). Receptors originate from an adult woman who had mild COVID-19 (a few samples of this study predate the infection). Cell type and time point are not known. Each CDR3 is given with its conserved first and last residue. The D gene is left open where the match is weak. Some rows mark clone size as missing; the rest say once, few, many or name a class of expanded clone.

clone_size	d_call	j_call	v_call	cdr3_aa	cdr3_nt
.	TRBD2	TRBJ2-3	TRBV9	CASSVAAGGYTDTQYF	TGTGCCAGCAGCGTAGCGGCGGGAGGATACACAGATACGCAGTATTTT
few	.	TRBJ2-4	TRBV11-2	CASSLLKGPKNIQYF	TGTGCCAGCAGCTTACTAAAGGGGCCTAAAAACATTCAGTACTTC
.	.	TRBJ1-2	TRBV6-6	CASSPRLPYGYTF	TGTGCCAGCAGTCCTCGGCTGCCCTATGGCTACACCTTC
many	.	TRBJ2-1	TRBV29-1	CSVEKGVNEQFF	TGCAGCGTTGAAAAGGGAGTAAATGAGCAGTTCTTC
few	.	TRBJ2-1	TRBV5-1	CASSLMIQDNEQFF	TGCGCCAGCAGCTTGATGATACAGGATAATGAGCAGTTCTTC
few	.	TRBJ2-7	TRBV14	CASSQESGDNEQYF	TGTGCCAGCAGCCAAGAATCTGGGGACAACGAGCAGTACTTC
.	.	TRBJ2-5	TRBV15	CATSRGDSQQETQYF	TGTGCCACCAGCAGAGGAGACAGCCAACAAGAGACCCAGTACTTC
.	.	TRBJ1-2	TRBV25-1	CASSVSTANYGYTF	TGTGCCAGCAGTGTCTCGACAGCTAACTATGGCTACACCTTC
.	.	TRBJ1-5	TRBV12-3/TRBV12-4	CASSQGGLSNQPQHF	TGTGCCAGCAGTCAGGGTGGCCTAAGCAATCAGCCCCAGCATTTT
.	.	TRBJ1-6	TRBV4-2	CASTQSLSGSYNSPLHF	TGTGCCAGCACCCAAAGTCTCTCTGGGTCCTATAATTCACCCCTCCACTTT
.	TRBD2	TRBJ2-7	TRBV30	CAWNGLAGGGEQYF	TGTGCCTGGAACGGTCTAGCGGGAGGAGGTGAGCAGTACTTC
few	.	TRBJ2-6	TRBV6-2/TRBV6-3	CASSLTAGREASGANVLTF	TGTGCCAGCAGCCTTACGGCGGGAAGGGAGGCGTCTGGGGCCAACGTCCTGACTTTC
.	TRBD2	TRBJ2-1	TRBV7-2	CASRATGGEILAGGVGEQFF	TGTGCCAGCAGAGCGACAGGGGGCGAAATACTAGCGGGAGGGGTTGGAGAGCAGTTCTTC
few	TRBD1	TRBJ2-7	TRBV7-9	CASSPDRGHPYEQYF	TGTGCCAGCAGCCCGGACAGGGGGCATCCTTACGAGCAGTACTTC
.	.	TRBJ2-5	TRBV4-1	CASSQRGPGTSQETQYF	TGCGCCAGCAGCCAAAGGGGGCCCGGGACTTCTCAAGAGACCCAGTACTTC
.	.	TRBJ1-1	TRBV4-1	CASSPSPKLNTEAFF	TGCGCCAGCAGCCCCTCCCCAAAATTGAACACTGAAGCTTTCTTT
.	.	TRBJ2-5	TRBV29-1	CSLKGLQETQYF	TGCTCACTGAAGGGGCTCCAAGAGACCCAGTACTTC
few	.	TRBJ1-2	TRBV5-1	CASSLYRDGYTF	TGCGCCAGCAGCTTATACAGGGATGGCTACACCTTC
few	.	TRBJ2-6	TRBV25-1	CASSELWGSGANVLTF	TGTGCCAGCAGTGAATTGTGGGGGTCTGGGGCCAACGTCCTGACTTTC
.	.	TRBJ2-3	TRBV7-3	CASSLTLRSTDTQYF	TGTGCCAGCAGCTTAACCTTAAGATCCACAGATACGCAGTATTTT
.	.	TRBJ2-3	TRBV15	CATSRDSRAGTDTQYF	TGTGCCACCAGCAGAGATTCTAGGGCGGGCACAGATACGCAGTATTTT
.	.	TRBJ2-1	TRBV12-3/TRBV12-4	CASSFTMDRHNEQFF	TGTGCCAGCAGTTTCACGATGGACAGACACAATGAGCAGTTCTTC
.	.	TRBJ1-1	TRBV4-1	CASSQDVGQTEAFF	TGCGCCAGCAGCCAAGACGTAGGACAAACCGAAGCTTTCTTT
.	.	TRBJ2-7	TRBV29-1	CSVVLRDFSYEQYF	TGCAGCGTTGTTCTTCGGGACTTCTCTTACGAGCAGTACTTC
.	TRBD1	TRBJ1-2	TRBV28	CASRGDFGTGGPGGGYTF	TGTGCCAGCCGCGGGGACTTCGGGACAGGGGGCCCCGGTGGGGGCTACACCTTC
.	TRBD1	TRBJ1-1	TRBV19	CASSIAGQGNTEAFF	TGTGCCAGTAGTATCGCGGGACAGGGTAACACTGAAGCTTTCTTT
few	TRBD2	TRBJ2-7	TRBV4-1	CASSQALGLDAYEQYF	TGCGCCAGCAGCCAAGCCCTAGGACTAGACGCCTACGAGCAGTACTTC
few	.	TRBJ2-7	TRBV2	CASSVITGRTGSYEQYF	TGTGCCAGCAGTGTAATTACAGGGAGGACGGGGTCCTACGAGCAGTACTTC
.	.	TRBJ2-5	TRBV7-2	CASSLDSARGTQYF	TGTGCCAGCAGCTTAGACAGTGCCAGGGGGACCCAGTACTTC
.	.	TRBJ1-2	TRBV5-5	CASSLGDNYGYTF	TGTGCCAGCAGCTTAGGGGATAACTATGGCTACACCTTC
.	.	TRBJ2-7	TRBV9	CASSVNSGEQYF	TGTGCCAGCAGCGTTAATAGTGGCGAGCAGTACTTC
few	.	TRBJ2-7	TRBV2	CASSVGETLSYEQYF	TGTGCCAGCAGTGTAGGAGAGACGCTCTCCTACGAGCAGTACTTC
.	.	TRBJ2-1	TRBV7-6	CASSLGTSFYNEQFF	TGTGCCAGCAGCTTAGGTACTTCTTTCTACAATGAGCAGTTCTTC
.	.	TRBJ2-1	TRBV3-1	CASSQRGQNEQFF	TGTGCCAGCAGCCAGCGGGGACAGAATGAGCAGTTCTTC
few	TRBD1	TRBJ1-1	TRBV9	CASSANKQPRTGWDTEAFF	TGTGCCAGCAGTGCAAACAAACAGCCTAGGACAGGGTGGGACACTGAAGCTTTCTTT
few	.	TRBJ2-3	TRBV5-1	CASRNRDLTDTQYF	TGCGCCAGCAGAAACAGGGACCTCACAGATACGCAGTATTTT
few	TRBD2	TRBJ2-5	TRBV7-3	CASSPRGSGIRETQYF	TGTGCCAGCAGCCCCCGGGGTAGCGGGATTCGAGAGACCCAGTACTTC
few	.	TRBJ2-5	TRBV29-1	CSVTTTGETQYF	TGCAGCGTGACGACTACTGGAGAGACCCAGTACTTC
.	.	TRBJ2-7	TRBV20-1	CSAVGLREALYEQYF	TGCAGTGCTGTGGGACTTCGCGAGGCCCTCTACGAGCAGTACTTC